The 18 T cell receptor beta chains presented below share a single source sample, sequenced in a study of T cells expressing NK-cell markers. From its re-call of the 5' RACE reads, TCRdb lists each CDR3 protein once, without DNA. The repertoire table contains 500,000 or so distinct CDR3 sequences. The source material was blood T cells: a sorted CD56 or NKG2C T cell subset, CD4+ or CD8+ T cells, or bulk PBMC T cells (not recorded which). The receptors come from a man between 18 and 29 years old in good health.

The chain carries TRBV7-9 and TRBJ2-7; there is no DNA to check the TCRdb D call of TRBD1. CDR3 length equals 14 residues. The V gene's germline CDR1 is SEHNR and CDR2 FQNEAQ (reference sequence). The CDR3 sequence: CASSPGTGNYEQYF.

The chain joins TRBV6-1 to TRBJ2-3. Per germline, CDR1 MNHNS and CDR2 SASEGT. This CDR3 has 13 residues. CDR3 amino acids: CASSEGGTDTQYF.

The chain joins TRBV5-8 to TRBJ2-3; TCRdb's D gene call, TRBD1, goes unchecked for lack of DNA. The CDR3 loop spans 15 amino acids. The germline gives CDR1 SGHTS, CDR2 YDEGEE. The CDR3 region is CASSSGQAETDTQYF. Together with reference TRBV5-8 and TRBJ2-3, the CDR3 gives the full variable domain: EAGVTQSPTHLIKTRGQQATLRCSPISGHTSVYWYQQALGLGLQFLLWYDEGEERNRGNFPPRFSGRQFPNYSSELNVNALELEDSALYLCASSSGQAETDTQYFGPGTRLTVL.

This chain connects TRBV24-1 to TRBJ2-6. The CDR3 is made up of 16 amino acids. Germline V gene sequence: CDR1 KGHDR, CDR2 SFDVKD. The CDR3 sequence: CATSDPGISGANVLTF.

The CDR3 sequence: CASSSGRRITDTQYF. This sequence joins TRBV19 and TRBJ2-3; the D call of TRBD2 rests on TCRdb alone, since no DNA is present to check it. This CDR3 is 15 amino acids long. The V gene's germline CDR1 is LNHDA and CDR2 SQIVND (reference sequence).

CDR3 loop: CASSSSSGYRDGTQYF. The chain combines TRBV5-1 with TRBJ2-5; TCRdb calls TRBD2, which cannot be checked without DNA. Germline-derived CDR1 and CDR2 are SGHRS and YFSETQ. This CDR3 region has 16 residues.

The V and J genes are TRBV25-1 and TRBJ2-1; there is no DNA to check the TCRdb D call of TRBD2. This CDR3 contains 16 residues. In germline, CDR1 is MGHDK, CDR2 SYGVNS. CDR3 protein: CASSEFGIAGVHEQFF.

The CDR3 protein is CASSQDFGRPAQYF. The chain has TRBV4-1 and TRBJ2-5. This CDR3 contains 14 residues. Per germline, CDR1 MGHRA and CDR2 YSYEKL.

The rearrangement links TRBV5-1 to TRBJ2-7; TCRdb proposes TRBD2, but this gene call is untestable without DNA. Germline CDR1 and CDR2: SGHRS and YFSETQ. This CDR3 spans 13 amino acids. CDR3 region: CASRLGWRYEQYF.

The genes are TRBV15 and TRBJ2-2; TCRdb picks TRBD2, but there is no DNA to check that call. Germline V gene sequence: CDR1 LNHNV, CDR2 YYDKDF (reference sequence). The CDR3 has 17 amino acids. CDR3 residues: CATSRDLAGTNTGELFF.

This chain uses TRBV11-1 with TRBJ1-3; TCRdb names TRBD1, which stays unverified in the absence of DNA. The CDR3 spans 18 residues. The germline V gene encodes CDR1 SGHAT and CDR2 FQDESV (reference sequence). CDR3 region: CASRDRDGVPTSGNTIYF.

The chain carries TRBV4-2 and TRBJ2-3. This CDR3 comprises 13 residues. CDR1 LGHNA and CDR2 YNFKEQ come from the germline V gene. CDR3 protein: CASSQEQVDTQYF.

The chain combines TRBV5-6 with TRBJ2-2; with no DNA, the TCRdb D assignment of TRBD1 cannot be verified. Germline V lookup: CDR1 SGHDT, CDR2 YYEEEE. The CDR3 runs 15 residues. The CDR3 is CATSETPYLTGELFF. Full variable domain (remainder filled in from reference TRBV5-6 and TRBJ2-2): DAGVTQSPTHLIKTRGQQVTLRCSPKSGHDTVSWYQQALGQGPQFIFQYYEEEERQRGNFPDRFSGHQFPNYSSELNVNALLLGDSALYLCATSETPYLTGELFFGEGSRLTVL.

The chain has TRBV2 and TRBJ2-1; no DNA is available, so the TRBD1 call from TCRdb remains unchecked. This CDR3 contains 14 residues. Germline CDR1 SNHLY, CDR2 FYNNEI. The CDR3: CASSVDRLNNEQFF.

This chain joins TRBV7-6 and TRBJ2-5; TCRdb gives TRBD2 as the D gene, but with no DNA this cannot be confirmed. This CDR3 has 15 amino acids. Germline lookup yields CDR1 SGHVS and CDR2 FNYEAQ. CDR3 region: CASSFTSGTQETQYF.

This chain connects TRBV12-3 or TRBV12-4 to TRBJ2-5; absent DNA, TCRdb's TRBD2 call cannot be checked. The CDR3 is made up of 17 amino acids. The CDR3 reads CASSLVLAGWIQETQYF.

The chain has TRBV10-3 and TRBJ2-4. Looked up from germline, CDR1 is ENHRY and CDR2 is SYGVKD. The CDR3 consists of 14 residues. The CDR3: CATGDPTDKNIQYF.

The chain is built from TRBV29-1 and TRBJ1-2; TCRdb picks TRBD1, but there is no DNA to check that call. Germline V gene lookup returns CDR1 SQVTM and CDR2 ANQGSEA. This CDR3 spans 16 amino acids. The CDR3 protein is CSVDSGAGGFFDGYTF.